One and the same sample provided the 27 T cell receptor beta chains below, sequenced in a study of CD8+CD57+ T cells in acquired aplastic anemia. All patients picked for sequencing had shown, by flow cytometry, an expansion of CD8+CD57+ cells. Researchers used genomic DNA as the template to profile TCR beta VDJ and CDR3. TCRdb reanalysed the reads using MiXCR and keeps one entry per CDR3 protein. The sample lists roughly 220,000 distinct CDR3 sequences; 55% to 65% were seen once. Sequencing was done on a sample of sorted CD4+, CD8+, or CD8+CD57+ T cells (not recorded which) from PBMCs. These receptors were obtained from a human donor with aplastic anemia.

The gene calls are TRBV19 and TRBJ1-5; perhaps TRBD1 as D (6 bases). V lost 6 bases and J 3 bases, leaving 21 bases between the germline ends. The CDR3 runs to 17 residues. In germline, CDR1 is LNHDA, CDR2 SQIVND (reference sequence). CDR3: CASRSVTAGADNQPQHF. The CDR3 DNA sequence: TGTGCCAGTAGATCCGTGACGGCGGGGGCCGACAATCAGCCCCAGCATTTT. The full variable domain, completed using reference TRBV19 and TRBJ1-5, is DGGITQSPKYLFRKEGQNVTLSCEQNLNHDAMYWYRQDPGQGLRLIYYSQIVNDFQKGDIAEGYSVSREKKESFPLTVTSAQKNPTAFYLCASRSVTAGADNQPQHFGDGTRLSIL.

This chain connects TRBV20-1 to TRBJ2-7; D is unclear. CDR3 size: 13 residues. Trimming took off 3 bases at V and 3 bases at J, with 12 bases between the two ends. Germline V gives CDR1 DFQATT, CDR2 SNEGSKA (reference sequence). The CDR3 is CSARTRIYYEQYF. The CDR3, as DNA: TGCAGTGCTAGGACACGGATTTACTACGAGCAGTACTTC.

This chain connects TRBV10-3 to TRBJ2-1; D is perhaps TRBD2 (7 bases). This CDR3 is 15 amino acids long. Per germline, CDR1 ENHRY and CDR2 SYGVKD. V lost 6 bases and J lost 6, with 18 bases in between. CDR3 sequence: CAISGGLGGFNEQFF. The CDR3 nucleotides read TGTGCCATCAGCGGAGGACTAGGGGGGTTCAATGAGCAGTTCTTC.

This clonotype has only a few counts. This chain joins TRBV2 and TRBJ2-3; D not certain. The CDR3 totals 12 residues. The germline gives CDR1 SNHLY, CDR2 FYNNEI. V was pared by 2 bases and J by 2 bases, with 2 bases between. CDR3 region: CASSELTDTQYF. As DNA, the CDR3 is TGTGCCAGCAGTGAACTCACAGATACGCAGTATTTT.

Concerning this clonotype itself: One junction end disagrees with the germline gene, perhaps due to a read error. The CDR3: CASSSTGTAYGQYF. As DNA, the CDR3 is TGCGCCAGCAGCTCTACCGGGACAGCCTACGGGCAGTACTTC. This rearrangement joins TRBV25-1 to TRBJ2-7, with TRBD1 matching 7 bases. The CDR3 sequence is 14 residues long. Per germline, CDR1 MGHDK and CDR2 SYGVNS.

This clonotype was counted many times. The gene calls are TRBV4-2 and TRBJ2-7; D is unclear. This CDR3 region has 14 residues. Germline values: CDR1 LGHNA, CDR2 YNFKEQ. V was pared by 0 bases and J by 7 bases, with 13 bases between. The CDR3 DNA reads as TGTGCCAGCAGCCAAGAAATTAGGGTTGGGGAGCAGTACTTC. This sequence encodes CASSQEIRVGEQYF.

The rearrangement uses TRBV7-2 and TRBJ2-3, with D perhaps assigned TRBD1 or TRBD2 (5 bases each). This CDR3 region has 15 residues. Trimming left V 1 base short and J 2 bases short, with 10 bases between. The germline CDR1 and CDR2 sequences are SGHTA and FQGNSA. The CDR3 DNA is TGTGCCAGCAGCTTAGTGGGGGATTACACAGATACGCAGTATTTT. Translating it yields CASSLVGDYTDTQYF.

The rearrangement uses TRBV19 and TRBJ1-5; no firm D call. The CDR3 length is 12 residues. V was cut by 5 bases and J by 5 bases, with 7 bases left in between. Germline V lookup: CDR1 LNHDA, CDR2 SQIVND (reference sequence). The CDR3 nucleotides are TGTGCCAGTAGTTTCCTCTATCAGCCCCAGCATTTT. Its translation is CASSFLYQPQHF.

This clonotype was detected only a few times. The rearrangement uses TRBV5-5 and TRBJ2-7; TRBD1 matches 7 bases. Per the germline V gene, CDR1 is SGHKS and CDR2 is YYEKEE (reference sequence). The CDR3 is 14 residues long. J gave up 2 bases and V 3 bases, and 5 bases lay outside the gene matches. The CDR3 nucleotides read TGTGCCAGCAGCTGGACCGACAGGGCCTACGAGCAGTACTTC. Amino acids: CASSWTDRAYEQYF.

V and J are TRBV7-9 and TRBJ2-1; 8 bases align to TRBD2. The CDR3 loop spans 16 amino acids. Trimming removed 4 bases from V and 6 bases from J; junction bases left unmatched: 11. Germline CDR1 SEHNR, CDR2 FQNEAQ (reference sequence). The CDR3 nucleotides are TGTGCCAGCAGCTCCCCCCCAAGCGGGGGAAGCAATGAGCAGTTCTTC. Its translation is CASSSPPSGGSNEQFF.

This chain links TRBV7-9 with TRBJ1-2; D call uncertain. CDR1 SEHNR and CDR2 FQNEAQ come from the germline V gene (reference sequence). The CDR3 contains 14 residues. The V gene lost 4 bases and the J gene lost 2 bases, with 11 bases spanning the gap. DNA for the CDR3: TGTGCCAGCAGCTCTTGGGAGTTGAACTATGGCTACACCTTC. Translation gives CASSSWELNYGYTF. The whole variable domain, filled in from reference TRBV7-9 and TRBJ1-2, reads DTGVSQNPRHKITKRGQNVTFRCDPISEHNRLYWYRQTLGQGPEFLTYFQNEAQLEKSRLLSDRFSAERPKGSFSTLEIQRTEQGDSAMYLCASSSWELNYGYTFGSGTRLTVV.

The chain uses TRBV6-6 and TRBJ2-1; D ambiguous. The V and J ends lost 2 bases and 2 bases respectively, with 10 bases between them. The CDR3 is 15 amino acids. CDR1 is MNHNY, CDR2 SVGAGI, per germline (reference sequence). In nucleotides, the CDR3 is TGTGCCAGCAGTTACGAGTCCGGCGCCTACAATGAGCAGTTCTTC. It encodes CASSYESGAYNEQFF.

This CDR3 reads CASLRGLNSPLHF. CDR3 nucleotides: TGTGCCAGTCTAAGGGGACTTAATTCACCCCTCCACTTT. The rearrangement uses TRBV19 and TRBJ1-6; weak D call: TRBD1 (5 bases). Per the germline V gene, CDR1 is LNHDA and CDR2 is SQIVND (reference sequence). V was trimmed by 8 bases and J by 6 bases, leaving 11 bases between them. This CDR3 is built from 13 residues.

This sequence joins TRBV6-5 and TRBJ2-7; D is perhaps TRBD1 (5 bases). The CDR3 totals 13 residues. CDR1 is MNHEY and CDR2 is SVGAGI in the germline V gene. Trimming took 2 bases from V and 3 from J, leaving 8 bases between them. The chain's CDR3 is CASSYDSGYEQYF. CDR3 nucleotide sequence: TGTGCCAGCAGTTACGACAGTGGCTACGAGCAGTACTTC.

The gene calls are TRBV19 and TRBJ2-3; maybe TRBD2 (5 bases). V was cut by 4 bases and J by 2 bases, with 7 bases left in between. This CDR3 is built from 13 residues. Germline CDR1 reads LNHDA; CDR2 reads SQIVND (reference sequence). CDR3 in DNA: TGTGCCAGTAGTAAGGGAGACACAGATACGCAGTATTTT. Protein sequence: CASSKGDTDTQYF.

CDR3 bases: TGTGCCACCAGTGATACGACAGATACTGGCTACACCTTC. Protein sequence: CATSDTTDTGYTF. The chain uses TRBV24-1 and TRBJ1-2; D is perhaps TRBD1 (5 bases). Deletions cut 3 bases from V and 7 bases from J, with 11 bases between. Germline V gene sequence: CDR1 KGHDR, CDR2 SFDVKD. This CDR3 comprises 13 residues.

This clonotype has only a few counts. The chain uses TRBV30 and TRBJ1-1, with D possibly being TRBD1 (5 bases). In germline, CDR1 is GTSNPN, CDR2 SVGIG (reference sequence). CDR3 length equals 13 residues. Between the trimmed V and J ends, which lost 2 bases and 3 bases, there was a span of 10 bases. The CDR3 nucleotides read TGTGCCTGGAGTCAGGGTGTTTACACTGAAGCTTTCTTT. It encodes CAWSQGVYTEAFF.

This chain uses TRBV7-2 with TRBJ1-5; D might be TRBD1 (5 bases). The CDR3 sequence is 14 residues long. Germline V gene data show CDR1 as SGHTA and CDR2 as FQGNSA. Trimming took 5 bases from V and 1 from J, leaving 9 bases between them. The CDR3 DNA reads TGTGCCAGCAGCCGACGGGACAGCAATCAGCCCCAGCATTTT. Translating gives CASSRRDSNQPQHF. Full variable domain (remainder filled in from reference TRBV7-2 and TRBJ1-5): GAGVSQSPSNKVTEKGKDVELRCDPISGHTALYWYRQSLGQGLEFLIYFQGNSAPDKSGLPSDRFSAERTGGSVSTLTIQRTQQEDSAVYLCASSRRDSNQPQHFGDGTRLSIL.

This clonotype was recorded a few times. This chain connects TRBV15 to TRBJ1-4, with D unclear. V shed 6 bases and J shed 5 bases, with 10 bases lying between them. The germline V gene encodes CDR1 LNHNV and CDR2 YYDKDF (reference sequence). The CDR3 contains 13 residues. The CDR3 spells CATRVGLNEKLFF. CDR3 DNA sequence: TGTGCCACCAGGGTGGGGTTGAATGAAAAACTGTTTTTT.

This rearrangement joins TRBV2 to TRBJ2-7; the match to TRBD2 covers 7 bases. Germline V gives CDR1 SNHLY, CDR2 FYNNEI. The CDR3 is 12 residues long. The J segment lost 5 bases and the V segment lost 7 bases, leaving 5 bases of the junction unmatched. CDR3 in amino acids: CASMRGIHEQYF. The DNA for the CDR3 is TGTGCCAGCATGCGGGGGATCCACGAGCAGTACTTC.

The chain has TRBV7-2 and TRBJ2-3, with 8 bases aligning to TRBD2. V gave up 3 bases and J gave up 5 bases; unmatched junction bases: 10. The length of the CDR3 is 16 residues. The V gene's germline CDR1 is SGHTA and CDR2 FQGNSA. The CDR3: CASSFASSGRGDTQYF. The CDR3 DNA sequence: TGTGCCAGCAGCTTTGCATCTAGCGGGCGAGGAGATACGCAGTATTTT.

The J gene is TRBJ1-1, the V gene TRBV29-1; no reliable D call. The CDR3 covers 12 residues. The V end was cut by 7 bases, the J end by 1 base, with 10 bases between. The V gene's germline CDR1 is SQVTM and CDR2 ANQGSEA. The CDR3 spells CSAEVGNTEAFF. The CDR3 bases are TGCAGCGCCGAGGTAGGGAACACTGAAGCTTTCTTT.

The chain uses TRBV7-3 and TRBJ1-6, with D perhaps TRBD1 (5 bases). The CDR3 extends over 15 amino acids. Germline V gene data show CDR1 as SGHTA and CDR2 as FQGTGA. V lost 2 bases and J 5 bases, leaving 10 bases between the germline ends. CDR3 sequence: CASSLLGGDNSPLHF. The CDR3 DNA reads TGTGCCAGCAGCTTATTGGGAGGGGATAATTCACCCCTCCACTTT.

CDR3 in amino acids: CASSARTGNDPYGYTF. DNA of the CDR3: TGTGCCAGCAGTGCAAGGACAGGGAATGACCCCTATGGCTACACCTTC. The gene calls are TRBV6-4 and TRBJ1-2; TRBD1 aligns across 8 bases. Trimming took 4 bases from V and 4 from J; bases not matched to a gene: 11. CDR3 length: 16 amino acids. Germline loops: CDR1 MRHNA, CDR2 SNTAGT.

This sequence joins TRBV7-9 and TRBJ1-2, with 7 positions matching TRBD1. In germline, CDR1 is SEHNR, CDR2 FQNEAQ (reference sequence). The CDR3 extends over 15 amino acids. The J segment lost 4 bases and the V segment lost 4 bases, leaving 9 bases of the junction unmatched. The CDR3 region is CASSSYRGGSYGYTF. The CDR3 coding sequence is TGTGCCAGCAGCTCTTACCGAGGGGGCAGCTATGGCTACACCTTC.

The chain couples TRBV7-9 to TRBJ1-2, with TRBD1 identical over 7 bases. V was pared by 3 bases and J by 2 bases, with 9 bases of the junction left unmatched. Germline CDR1 is SEHNR and CDR2 is FQNEAQ (reference sequence). The CDR3 has 16 amino acids. CDR3 amino acids: CASSFDETGRNYGYTF. In DNA, the CDR3 is TGTGCCAGCAGCTTTGACGAGACAGGGAGGAACTATGGCTACACCTTC.

The count of this clonotype is one. V is TRBV7-9 and J is TRBJ1-3, with D possibly being TRBD1 (5 bases). The CDR3 is made up of 16 amino acids. The V end lost 1 base, the J end lost 0 bases, and 10 bases lay between the germline ends. From germline, CDR1 is SEHNR and CDR2 FQNEAQ (reference sequence). CDR3 amino acids: CASSLVAGLSGNTIYF. Here the CDR3 DNA reads TGTGCCAGCAGCTTAGTTGCAGGGCTCTCTGGAAACACCATATATTTT.